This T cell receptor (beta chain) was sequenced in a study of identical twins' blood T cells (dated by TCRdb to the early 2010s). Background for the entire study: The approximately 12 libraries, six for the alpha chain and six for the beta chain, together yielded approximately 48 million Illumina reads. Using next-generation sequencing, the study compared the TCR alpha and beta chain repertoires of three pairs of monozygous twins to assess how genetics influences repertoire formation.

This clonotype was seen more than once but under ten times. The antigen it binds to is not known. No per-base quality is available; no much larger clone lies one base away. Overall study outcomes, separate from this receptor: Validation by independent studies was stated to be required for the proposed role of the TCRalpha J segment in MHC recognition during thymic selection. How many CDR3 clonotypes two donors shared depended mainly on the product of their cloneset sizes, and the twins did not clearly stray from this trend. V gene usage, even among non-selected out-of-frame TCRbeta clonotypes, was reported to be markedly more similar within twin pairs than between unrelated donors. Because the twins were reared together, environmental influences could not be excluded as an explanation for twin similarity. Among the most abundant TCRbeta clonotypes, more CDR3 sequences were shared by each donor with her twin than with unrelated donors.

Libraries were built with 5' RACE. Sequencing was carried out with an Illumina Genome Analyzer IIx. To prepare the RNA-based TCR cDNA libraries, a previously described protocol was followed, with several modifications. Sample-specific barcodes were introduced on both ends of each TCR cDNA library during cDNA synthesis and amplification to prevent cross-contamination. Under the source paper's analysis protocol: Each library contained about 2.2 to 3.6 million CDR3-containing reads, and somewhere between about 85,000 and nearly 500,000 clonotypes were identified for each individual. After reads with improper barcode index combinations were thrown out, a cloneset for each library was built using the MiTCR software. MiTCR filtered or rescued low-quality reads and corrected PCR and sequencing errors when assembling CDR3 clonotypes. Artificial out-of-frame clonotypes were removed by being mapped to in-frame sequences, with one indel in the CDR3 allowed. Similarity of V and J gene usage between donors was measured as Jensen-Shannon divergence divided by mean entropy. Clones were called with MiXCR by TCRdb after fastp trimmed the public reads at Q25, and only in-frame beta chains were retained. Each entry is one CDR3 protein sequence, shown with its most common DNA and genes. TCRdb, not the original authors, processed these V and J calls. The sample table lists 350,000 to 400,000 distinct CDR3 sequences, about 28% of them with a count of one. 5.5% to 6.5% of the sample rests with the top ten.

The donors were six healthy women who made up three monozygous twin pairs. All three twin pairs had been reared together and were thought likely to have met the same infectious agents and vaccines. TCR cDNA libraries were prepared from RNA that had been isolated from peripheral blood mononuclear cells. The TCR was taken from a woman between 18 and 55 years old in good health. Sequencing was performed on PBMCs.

The nucleotide sequence is given as TGCAGCGTTGTAAGCCAGGCCGTTAGCAATCAGCCCCAGCATTTT. This is translated as CSVVSQAVSNQPQHF. The V and J segments used are TRBV29-1 and TRBJ1-5; no D gene call is confident. Reading the germline V gene gives CDR1 SQVTM and CDR2 ANQGSEA. V loses 4 bases of germline sequence and J loses 0 bases, and the interval between the two ends is 13 bases. Reading from cysteine to phenylalanine, the CDR3 counts 15 amino acids. The CDR3 DNA has 45 bases and is translated from base 1.